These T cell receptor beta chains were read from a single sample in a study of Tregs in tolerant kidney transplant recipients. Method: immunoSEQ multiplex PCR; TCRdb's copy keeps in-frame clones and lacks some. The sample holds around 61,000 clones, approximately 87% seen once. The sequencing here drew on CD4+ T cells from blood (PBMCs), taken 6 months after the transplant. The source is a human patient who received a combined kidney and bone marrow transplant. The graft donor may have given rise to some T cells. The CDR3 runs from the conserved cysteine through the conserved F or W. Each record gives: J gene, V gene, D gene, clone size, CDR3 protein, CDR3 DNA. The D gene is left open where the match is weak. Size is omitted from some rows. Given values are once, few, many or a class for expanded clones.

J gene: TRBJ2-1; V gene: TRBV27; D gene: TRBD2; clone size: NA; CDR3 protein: CASSLKGGYNEQFF; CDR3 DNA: TGTGCCAGCAGTTTGAAGGGAGGGTACAATGAGCAGTTCTTC
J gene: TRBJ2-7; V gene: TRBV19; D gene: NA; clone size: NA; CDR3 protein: CASSIQRGGGANEQYF; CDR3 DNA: TGTGCCAGTAGTATACAGCGTGGTGGGGGCGCTAACGAGCAGTACTTC
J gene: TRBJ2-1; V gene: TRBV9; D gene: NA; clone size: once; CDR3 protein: CASSVSGHSYNEQFF; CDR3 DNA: TGTGCCAGCAGCGTTAGCGGCCACTCCTACAATGAGCAGTTCTTC
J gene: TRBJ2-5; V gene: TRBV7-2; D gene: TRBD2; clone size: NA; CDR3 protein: CASSHRLAGRKTQYF; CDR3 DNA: TGTGCCAGCAGCCATAGACTAGCGGGGAGAAAGACCCAGTACTTC
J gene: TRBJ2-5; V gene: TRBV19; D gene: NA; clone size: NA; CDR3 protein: CASSIDVSGTQYF; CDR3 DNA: TGTGCCAGTAGTATAGATGTATCCGGGACCCAGTACTTC
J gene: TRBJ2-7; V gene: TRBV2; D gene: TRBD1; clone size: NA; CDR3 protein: CAIWTGGSYEQYF; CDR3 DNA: TGTGCCATCTGGACAGGGGGGTCCTACGAGCAGTACTTC
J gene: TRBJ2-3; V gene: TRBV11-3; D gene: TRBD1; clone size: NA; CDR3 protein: CASSLSTGVVQYF; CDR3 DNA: TGTGCCAGCAGTCTTAGTACAGGGGTGGTGCAGTATTTT
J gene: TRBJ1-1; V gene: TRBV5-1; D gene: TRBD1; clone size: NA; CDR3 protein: CASSRDRGYGEAFF; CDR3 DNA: TGCGCCAGCAGTCGGGACAGGGGCTACGGTGAAGCTTTCTTT
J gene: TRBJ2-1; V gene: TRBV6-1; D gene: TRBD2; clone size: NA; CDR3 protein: CASSDANSGRVSYNEQFF; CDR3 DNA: TGTGCCAGCAGTGACGCCAATAGCGGGAGAGTCTCCTACAATGAGCAGTTCTTC
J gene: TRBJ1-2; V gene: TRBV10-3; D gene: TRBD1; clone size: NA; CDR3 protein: CAISERTGGNGYTF; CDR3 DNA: TGTGCCATCAGTGAAAGGACAGGGGGTAATGGCTACACCTTC
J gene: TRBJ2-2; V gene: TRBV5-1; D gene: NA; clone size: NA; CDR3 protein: CASSPGFVRGNTGELFF; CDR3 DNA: TGCGCCAGCAGCCCTGGTTTTGTGCGGGGCAACACCGGGGAGCTGTTTTTT
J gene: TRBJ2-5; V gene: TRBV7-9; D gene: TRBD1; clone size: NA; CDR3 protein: CASSQPTGQETQYF; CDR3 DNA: TGTGCCAGCAGCCAACCGACAGGGCAAGAGACCCAGTACTTC
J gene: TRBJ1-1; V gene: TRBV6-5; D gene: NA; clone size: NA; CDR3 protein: CASSYSPGPLNTEAFF; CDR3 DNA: TGTGCCAGCAGTTACAGTCCAGGGCCGTTGAACACTGAAGCTTTCTTT
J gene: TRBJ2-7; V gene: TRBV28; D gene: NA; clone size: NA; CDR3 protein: CASSPSHEQYF; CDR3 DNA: TGTGCCAGCAGTCCGAGCCACGAGCAGTACTTC
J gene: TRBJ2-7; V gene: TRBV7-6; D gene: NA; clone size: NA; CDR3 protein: CASSLSAPGEQYF; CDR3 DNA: TGTGCCAGCAGCTTATCAGCGCCCGGCGAGCAGTACTTC
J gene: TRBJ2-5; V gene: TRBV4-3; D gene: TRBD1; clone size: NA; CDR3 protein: CASSQRGTGLRETQYF; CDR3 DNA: TGCGCCAGCAGCCAAAGAGGGACAGGGCTACGTGAGACCCAGTACTTC
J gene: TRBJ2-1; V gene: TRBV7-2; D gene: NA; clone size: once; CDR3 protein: CASSLYPGPPYNEQFF; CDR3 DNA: TGTGCCAGCAGCTTATATCCAGGCCCCCCTTACAATGAGCAGTTCTTC
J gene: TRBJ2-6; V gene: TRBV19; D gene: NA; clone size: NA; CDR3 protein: CASSISRSSGANVLTF; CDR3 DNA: TGTGCCAGTAGTATTTCCAGGTCTTCTGGGGCCAACGTCCTGACTTTC
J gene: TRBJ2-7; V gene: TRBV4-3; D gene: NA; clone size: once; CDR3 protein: CASSPGDGLPHEQYF; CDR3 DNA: TGCGCCAGCAGCCCGGGAGACGGTCTCCCCCACGAGCAGTACTTC
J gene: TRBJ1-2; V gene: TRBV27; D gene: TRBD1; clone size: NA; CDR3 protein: CASSGTGGSFGYTF; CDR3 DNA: TGTGCCAGCAGTGGAACAGGGGGTTCTTTTGGCTACACCTTC
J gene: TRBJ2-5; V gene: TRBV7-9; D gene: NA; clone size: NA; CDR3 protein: CASSSRIVETQYF; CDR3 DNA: TGTGCCAGCAGCTCGCGGATCGTCGAGACCCAGTACTTC
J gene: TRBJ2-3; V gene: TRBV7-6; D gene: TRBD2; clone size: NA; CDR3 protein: CASSASGGNTDTQYF; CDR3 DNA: TGTGCCAGCAGCGCTAGCGGGGGTAACACAGATACGCAGTATTTT
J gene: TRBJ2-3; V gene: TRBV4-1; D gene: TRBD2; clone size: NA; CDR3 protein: CASRTSLYGTDTQYF; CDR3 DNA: TGCGCCAGCAGGACTAGCTTATATGGCACAGATACGCAGTATTTT
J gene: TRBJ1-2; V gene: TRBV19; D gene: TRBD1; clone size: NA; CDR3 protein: CASSLTGSGYTF; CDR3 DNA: TGTGCCAGTAGTTTGACAGGGTCTGGCTACACCTTC
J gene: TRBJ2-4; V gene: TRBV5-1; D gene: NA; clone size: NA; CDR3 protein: CASSPEVWTAKNIQYF; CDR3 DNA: TGCGCCAGCAGCCCGGAGGTCTGGACGGCAAAAAACATTCAGTACTTC
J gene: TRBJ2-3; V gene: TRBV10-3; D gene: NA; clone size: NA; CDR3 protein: CAISYSDTQYF; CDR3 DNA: TGTGCCATCAGTTATTCAGATACGCAGTATTTT
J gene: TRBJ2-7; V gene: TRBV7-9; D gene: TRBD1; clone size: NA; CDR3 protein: CASSTGQVSYEQYF; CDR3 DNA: TGTGCCAGCAGCACCGGACAGGTCTCCTACGAGCAGTACTTC
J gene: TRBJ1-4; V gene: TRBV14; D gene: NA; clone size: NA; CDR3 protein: CASSQDRGQVNEKLFF; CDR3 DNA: TGTGCCAGCAGCCAAGATCGGGGACAAGTCAATGAAAAACTGTTTTTT
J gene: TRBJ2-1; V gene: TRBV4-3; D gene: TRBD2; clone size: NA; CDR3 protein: CASSHWTSGRFGYNEQFF; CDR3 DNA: TGCGCCAGCAGCCACTGGACTAGCGGGAGATTTGGATACAATGAGCAGTTCTTC
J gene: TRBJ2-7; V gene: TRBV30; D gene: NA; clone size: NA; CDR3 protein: CAWNGPRRGYEQYF; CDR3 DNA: TGTGCCTGGAACGGCCCCCGCCGCGGTTACGAGCAGTACTTC
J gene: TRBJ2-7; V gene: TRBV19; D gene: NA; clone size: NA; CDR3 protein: CASSQTSSYEQYF; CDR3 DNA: TGTGCCAGTAGCCAGACTAGTTCCTACGAGCAGTACTTC
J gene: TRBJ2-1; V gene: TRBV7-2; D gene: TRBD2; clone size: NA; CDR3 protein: CASSFRSLTSAYNEQFF; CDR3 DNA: TGTGCCAGCAGCTTTCGTTCCCTGACTAGCGCCTACAATGAGCAGTTCTTC
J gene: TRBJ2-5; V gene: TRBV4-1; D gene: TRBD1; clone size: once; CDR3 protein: CASSQDWDRGGETQYF; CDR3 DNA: TGCGCCAGCAGCCAAGATTGGGACAGGGGGGGAGAGACCCAGTACTTC
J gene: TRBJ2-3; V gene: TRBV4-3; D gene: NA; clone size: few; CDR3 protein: CASSQDGGGRADTQYF; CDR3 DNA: TGCGCCAGCAGCCAAGATGGGGGGGGGCGGGCAGATACGCAGTATTTT
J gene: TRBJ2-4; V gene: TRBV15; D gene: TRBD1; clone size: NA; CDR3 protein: CATSRDHGTGKNIQYF; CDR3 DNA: TGTGCCACCAGCAGAGATCATGGGACAGGGAAAAACATTCAGTACTTC
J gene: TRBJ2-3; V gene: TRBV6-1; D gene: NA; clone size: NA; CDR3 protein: CASSEAMSEGTDTQYF; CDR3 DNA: TGTGCCAGCAGTGAAGCGATGTCGGAGGGCACAGATACGCAGTATTTT
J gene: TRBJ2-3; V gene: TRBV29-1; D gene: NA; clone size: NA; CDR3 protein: CTTQLSETRDF; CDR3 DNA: TGCACCACTCAACTTTCGGAAACTCGGGATTTT
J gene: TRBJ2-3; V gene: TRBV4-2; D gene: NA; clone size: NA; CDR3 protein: CASSQGGTVTDTQYF; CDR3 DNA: TGTGCCAGCAGCCAAGGTGGCACCGTCACAGATACGCAGTATTTT
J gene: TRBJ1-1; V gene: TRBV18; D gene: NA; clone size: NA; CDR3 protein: CASSTTVNTEAFF; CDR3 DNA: TGTGCCAGCTCAACGACAGTCAACACTGAAGCTTTCTTT
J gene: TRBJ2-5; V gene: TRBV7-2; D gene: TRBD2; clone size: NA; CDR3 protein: CASSPTGPAGGTETQYF; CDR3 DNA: TGTGCCAGCAGCCCCACCGGGCCAGCGGGAGGGACAGAGACCCAGTACTTC
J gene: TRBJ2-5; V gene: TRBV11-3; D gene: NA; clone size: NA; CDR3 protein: CASRTADETQYF; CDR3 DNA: TGTGCCAGCAGAACGGCGGATGAGACCCAGTACTTC
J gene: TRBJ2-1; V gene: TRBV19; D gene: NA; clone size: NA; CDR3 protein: CASSMWAGVAIEQFF; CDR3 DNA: TGTGCCAGTAGTATGTGGGCAGGGGTCGCGATTGAGCAGTTCTTC
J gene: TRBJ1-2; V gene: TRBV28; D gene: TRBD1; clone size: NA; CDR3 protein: CASSTRDRVSGYTF; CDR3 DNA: TGTGCCAGCAGTACCCGGGACAGGGTTTCGGGCTACACCTTC
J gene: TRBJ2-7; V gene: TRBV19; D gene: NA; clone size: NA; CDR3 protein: CASSVTTLYEQYF; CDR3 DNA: TGTGCCAGTAGTGTAACGACTCTCTACGAGCAGTACTTC
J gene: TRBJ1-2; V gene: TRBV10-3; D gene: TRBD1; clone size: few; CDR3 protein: CATGTVYGYTF; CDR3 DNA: TGTGCCACCGGGACAGTCTATGGCTACACCTTC
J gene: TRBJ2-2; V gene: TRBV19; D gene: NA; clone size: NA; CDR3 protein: CASSARGNTGELFF; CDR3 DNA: TGTGCCAGTAGTGCCCGGGGGAACACCGGGGAGCTGTTTTTT
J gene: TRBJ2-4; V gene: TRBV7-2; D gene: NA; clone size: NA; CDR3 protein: CASSFQGELAKNIQYF; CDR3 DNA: TGTGCCAGCAGCTTCCAAGGAGAACTAGCCAAAAACATTCAGTACTTC
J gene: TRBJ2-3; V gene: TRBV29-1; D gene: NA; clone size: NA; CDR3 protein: CSPTRQESSDTQYF; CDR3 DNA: TGCAGCCCCACCCGACAGGAATCTTCAGATACGCAGTATTTT
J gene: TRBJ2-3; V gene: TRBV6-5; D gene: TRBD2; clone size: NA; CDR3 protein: CASRLIAGGTDTQYF; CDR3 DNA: TGTGCCAGCAGACTGATAGCGGGAGGTACAGATACGCAGTATTTT
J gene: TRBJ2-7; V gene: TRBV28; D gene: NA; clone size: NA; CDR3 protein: CASSVGREYEQYF; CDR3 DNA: TGTGCCAGCAGTGTCGGACGGGAATACGAGCAGTACTTC